Presented here are 19 T cell receptor beta chains from one specimen sequenced in a study of cytomegalovirus exposure and HLA in healthy donors. PCR involved 60 Vbeta and 13 Jbeta primers. Sequenced by immunoSEQ multiplex PCR; TCRdb stores in-frame clones only, minus some. The table shows 150,000 or so clones, with approximately 80% occurring only once. The sample taken for sequencing was PBMCs. The receptors were sampled from a male donor in good health and CMV-seronegative.

The J gene is TRBJ1-4, the V gene TRBV7-9, with D possibly matching TRBD1 (6 bases). The germline CDR1 and CDR2 sequences are SEHNR and FQNEAQ (reference sequence). The CDR3 is made up of 13 amino acids. The germline V and J ends were trimmed by 5 bases and 7 bases, with 11 bases remaining between them. CDR3 sequence (DNA): TGTGCCAGCAGCGGTGGGGGCGGTGAAAAACTGTTTTTT. Amino acid sequence: CASSGGGGEKLFF.

This sequence joins TRBV6-1 and TRBJ2-4; no firm D call. Per the germline V gene, CDR1 is MNHNS and CDR2 is SASEGT. This CDR3 has 13 residues. V gave up 0 bases and J gave up 6 bases, with 6 bases separating them. CDR3 sequence reads: CASSEAPRNIQYF. As DNA, the CDR3 is TGTGCCAGCAGTGAAGCTCCCAGAAACATTCAGTACTTC.

This rearrangement joins TRBV6-5 to TRBJ1-2, with 7 bases lining up with TRBD1. Losses at the gene ends were 6 bases for V and 8 bases for J; bases not matched to a gene: 6. This CDR3 has 12 residues. Germline V CDR1 and CDR2: MNHEY, SVGAGI. The DNA for the CDR3 is TGTGCCAGCAGCCGGGACAGTCGCGGCTACACCTTC. Translating it yields CASSRDSRGYTF.

V usage is TRBV10-2 and J usage is TRBJ1-5; the D gene is possibly TRBD1 (5 bases). CDR3 length: 17 amino acids. Germline loops: CDR1 WSHSY, CDR2 SAAADI. The germline V and J ends were trimmed by 0 bases and 5 bases, with 17 bases remaining between them. CDR3 protein: CASSESRRVGGDQPQHF. CDR3 DNA sequence: TGCGCCAGCAGTGAGTCTCGTCGGGTAGGAGGGGATCAGCCCCAGCATTTT.

The V and J genes are TRBV29-1 and TRBJ2-5, with TRBD1 as a possible D gene (5 bases). V lost 1 base to trimming and J lost 4 bases, with 13 bases between them. Germline values: CDR1 SQVTM, CDR2 ANQGSEA. The CDR3 is made up of 14 amino acids. The CDR3 loop is CSVEARVQGETQYF. As DNA, the CDR3 is TGCAGCGTTGAAGCAAGGGTTCAGGGAGAGACCCAGTACTTC. The variable domain in full, with the rest retrieved from reference TRBV29-1 and TRBJ2-5, is SAVISQKPSRDICQRGTSLTIQCQVDSQVTMMFWYRQQPGQSLTLIATANQGSEATYESGFVIDKFPISRPNLTFSTLTVSNMSPEDSSIYLCSVEARVQGETQYFGPGTRLLVL.

CDR3 residues: CASRLQDRDYGYTF. The CDR3 DNA follows: TGTGCCAGCAGGCTCCAAGATCGAGACTATGGCTACACCTTC. The V and J genes are TRBV5-4 and TRBJ1-2; no firm D call. The CDR3 loop spans 14 amino acids. Deletions cut 5 bases from V and 3 bases from J, with 14 bases between. Germline V gene data show CDR1 as SGHNT and CDR2 as YYREEE (reference sequence). Filled out from reference TRBV5-4 and TRBJ1-2, the complete variable domain reads ETGVTQSPTHLIKTRGQQVTLRCSSQSGHNTVSWYQQALGQGPQFIFQYYREEENGRGNFPPRFSGLQFPNYSSELNVNALELDDSALYLCASRLQDRDYGYTFGSGTRLTVV.

V is TRBV11-2 and J is TRBJ2-3; no clear D. The CDR3 contains 16 residues. Germline values: CDR1 SGHAT, CDR2 FQNNGV. Trimming took off 7 bases at V and 0 bases at J, with 17 bases between the two ends. Written as DNA, the CDR3 is TGTGCCAGCATCAATACCCCGCAGACTAGCACAGATACGCAGTATTTT. This codes for CASINTPQTSTDTQYF. Full variable domain (missing parts from reference TRBV11-2 and TRBJ2-3): EAGVAQSPRYKIIEKRQSVAFWCNPISGHATLYWYQQILGQGPKLLIQFQNNGVVDDSQLPKDRFSAERLKGVDSTLKIQPAKLEDSAVYLCASINTPQTSTDTQYFGPGTRLTVL.

The rearrangement joins TRBV5-1 to TRBJ2-7; 9 bases agree with TRBD1. The germline CDR1 and CDR2 sequences are SGHRS and YFSETQ. V shed 4 bases and J 4 bases; nucleotides not matched to a gene: 12. The CDR3 is made up of 16 amino acids. For the CDR3, the DNA is TGCGCCAGCAGCCCCGGCCGGACAGGGGAAGTTTACGAGCAGTACTTC. Translation: CASSPGRTGEVYEQYF.

Points on this clone: One end of the junction is discordant with germline, which a read error may explain. This sequence joins TRBV7-9 and TRBJ2-1; 8 positions match TRBD2. The germline V gene encodes CDR1 SEHNR and CDR2 FQNEAQ (reference sequence). The CDR3 spans 12 residues. CDR3 coding DNA: TGTTCCAGCAGCGGACTAGCTGACGAGCAGTTCTTC. It yields the protein CSSSGLADEQFF.

The V call is TRBV12-5, the J call TRBJ1-5, with D tentatively TRBD1 (6 bases). The ends were cut back, 1 base at V and 2 bases at J, with 9 bases in the middle. CDR3 length: 15 amino acids. Germline V CDR1 and CDR2: LGHNT, FRNRAP. CDR3: CASGLGTVRNQPQHF. As DNA, the CDR3 is TGTGCTAGTGGTTTGGGGACAGTTCGCAATCAGCCCCAGCATTTT.

The chain is built from TRBV29-1 and TRBJ2-5; 14 bases line up with TRBD2. The CDR3 is 14 residues long. Per germline, CDR1 SQVTM and CDR2 ANQGSEA. The V gene end was trimmed by 6 bases and the J gene end by 4 bases; junction bases not matched to a gene: 4. In nucleotides, the CDR3 is TGCAGCGTCTCCGGACTAGCGGGGGGAGAGACCCAGTACTTC. This translates into CSVSGLAGGETQYF. The full variable domain, rest sourced from reference TRBV29-1 and TRBJ2-5, is SAVISQKPSRDICQRGTSLTIQCQVDSQVTMMFWYRQQPGQSLTLIATANQGSEATYESGFVIDKFPISRPNLTFSTLTVSNMSPEDSSIYLCSVSGLAGGETQYFGPGTRLLVL.

The CDR3 DNA reads TGTGCCAGTAGTCAGACAGGGTACTTGACTGAAGCTTTCTTT. This translates into CASSQTGYLTEAFF. V usage is TRBV19 and J usage is TRBJ1-1, with 7 positions matching TRBD1. V dropped 5 bases and J dropped 5; count of bases not matched to a gene: 8. Germline V gives CDR1 LNHDA, CDR2 SQIVND (reference sequence). The CDR3 totals 14 residues.

The chain has TRBV4-1 and TRBJ1-1, with D possibly matching TRBD1 (5 bases). V lost 0 bases, J lost 5 bases, and 10 bases lay in between. This CDR3 has 14 residues. CDR1 and CDR2 (germline): MGHRA, YSYEKL. The CDR3: CASSQDRGGTEAFF. The CDR3 coding sequence is TGCGCCAGCAGCCAAGATCGGGGGGGGACTGAAGCTTTCTTT.

This clone appeared once. V usage is TRBV5-1 and J usage is TRBJ2-2, with 7 bases identical to TRBD1. This CDR3 is built from 15 residues. The V segment lost 5 bases and the J segment 1 base; nucleotides outside the gene matches: 5. Germline V gene sequence: CDR1 SGHRS, CDR2 YFSETQ. The CDR3 bases are TGCGCCAGCAGAGCCGGGACAGAGAACACCGGGGAGCTGTTTTTT. This encodes CASRAGTENTGELFF. The whole variable domain, filled in from reference TRBV5-1 and TRBJ2-2, reads KAGVTQTPRYLIKTRGQQVTLSCSPISGHRSVSWYQQTPGQGLQFLFEYFSETQRNKGNFPGRFSGRQFSNSRSEMNVSTLELGDSALYLCASRAGTENTGELFFGEGSRLTVL.

The J gene is TRBJ2-7, the V gene TRBV6-5, with D possibly being TRBD2 (6 bases). This CDR3 comprises 9 residues. Germline V gene data show CDR1 as MNHEY and CDR2 as SVGAGI. The CDR3 loop is CAAGYEQYF. DNA for the CDR3: TGTGCTGCGGGGTACGAGCAGTACTTC.

The rearrangement links TRBV6-5 to TRBJ2-7; 8 positions match TRBD1. After removal of 6 bases from V and 0 bases from J, the junction contained 7 bases not matched to a gene. Germline V gives CDR1 MNHEY, CDR2 SVGAGI. CDR3 length equals 15 residues. CDR3 DNA: TGTGCCAGCAGCTCCCCCGGACAGGGCTCCTACGAGCAGTACTTC. This encodes CASSSPGQGSYEQYF.

This chain joins TRBV15 and TRBJ2-5; maybe TRBD2 (7 bases). The CDR3 has 16 amino acids. V was shortened by 7 bases and J by 4 bases, with 22 bases between the two germline ends. In germline, CDR1 is LNHNV, CDR2 YYDKDF (reference sequence). This CDR3 reads CATTKLQGTGGETQYF. The CDR3 DNA sequence: TGTGCCACCACTAAGTTACAGGGCACGGGGGGAGAGACCCAGTACTTC.

The rearrangement joins TRBV4-1 to TRBJ2-1, with 9 positions matching TRBD1. The CDR3 contains 15 residues. The germline gives CDR1 MGHRA, CDR2 YSYEKL. V was clipped by 5 bases and J by 8 bases; unmatched bases: 10. CDR3 sequence reads: CASSSQGQGIDEQFF. CDR3 coding DNA: TGCGCCAGCAGCTCCCAAGGACAGGGGATCGATGAGCAGTTCTTC.

The rearrangement uses TRBV5-5 and TRBJ2-1; D perhaps matches TRBD1 (5 bases). The CDR3 runs to 14 residues. Germline V gives CDR1 SGHKS, CDR2 YYEKEE (reference sequence). The germline V and J ends were trimmed by 0 bases and 5 bases, with 9 bases remaining between them. CDR3 loop: CASSLGGRDNEQFF. CDR3 sequence (DNA): TGTGCCAGCAGCTTGGGGGGCCGGGACAATGAGCAGTTCTTC.